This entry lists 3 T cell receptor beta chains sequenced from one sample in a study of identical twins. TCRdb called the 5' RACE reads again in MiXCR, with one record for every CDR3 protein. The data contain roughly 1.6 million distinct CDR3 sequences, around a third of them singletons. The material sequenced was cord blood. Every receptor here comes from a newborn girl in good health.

The CDR3 spells CSARDGTGVYGYTF. The CDR3 DNA is TGCAGTGCTAGAGATGGGACAGGGGTCTATGGCTACACCTTC. The J gene is TRBJ1-2, the V gene TRBV20-1, with 10 bases that match TRBD1. There are 14 residues in the CDR3. J gave up 4 bases and V 0 bases, and 2 bases lay outside the gene matches. Germline CDR1 and CDR2: DFQATT and SNEGSKA (reference sequence).

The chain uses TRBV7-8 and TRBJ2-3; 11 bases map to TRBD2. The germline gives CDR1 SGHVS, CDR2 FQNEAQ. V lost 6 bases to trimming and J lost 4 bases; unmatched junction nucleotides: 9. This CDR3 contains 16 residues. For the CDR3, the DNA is TGTGCCAGCAGTTTCACTCTAGCGGGGGGTTCAGATACGCAGTATTTT. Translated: CASSFTLAGGSDTQYF.

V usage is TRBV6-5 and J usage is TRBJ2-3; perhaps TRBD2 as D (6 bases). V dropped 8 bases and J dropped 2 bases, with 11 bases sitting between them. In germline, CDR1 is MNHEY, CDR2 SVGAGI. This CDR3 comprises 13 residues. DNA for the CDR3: TGTGCCAGCGGGACTCTAGTCACAGATACGCAGTATTTT. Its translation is CASGTLVTDTQYF.